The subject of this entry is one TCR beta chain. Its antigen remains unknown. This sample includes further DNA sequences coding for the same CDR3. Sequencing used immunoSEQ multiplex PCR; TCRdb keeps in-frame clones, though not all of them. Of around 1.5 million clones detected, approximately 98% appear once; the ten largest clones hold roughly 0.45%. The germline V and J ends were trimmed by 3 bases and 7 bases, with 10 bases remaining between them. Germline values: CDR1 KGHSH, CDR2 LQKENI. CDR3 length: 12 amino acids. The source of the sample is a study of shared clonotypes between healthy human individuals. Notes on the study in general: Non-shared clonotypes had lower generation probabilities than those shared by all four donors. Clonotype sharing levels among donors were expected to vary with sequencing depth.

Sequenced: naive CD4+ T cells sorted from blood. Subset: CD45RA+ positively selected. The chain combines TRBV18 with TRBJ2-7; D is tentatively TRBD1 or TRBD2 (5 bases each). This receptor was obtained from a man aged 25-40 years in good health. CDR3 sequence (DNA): TGTGCCAGCTCACCTCAGGGCGGGGAGCAGTACTTC. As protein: CASSPQGGEQYF.